Sequencing of this TCR beta chain was carried out in a study of blood T cell repertoires in COVID-19. Across the study: The United States, Italy and Spain provided the acute and convalescent COVID-19 samples. PBMCs, B-cell-depleted T cells, or T cells were the source of the cDNA or gDNA that made up the material.

Germline V gene sequence: CDR1 SGHDT, CDR2 YYEEEE. Trimming pared 4 bases from V and 4 bases from J, leaving 14 bases between. The CDR3 loop spans 14 amino acids. It was during active infection that Seattle patients were enrolled and then longitudinally followed. Original analysis: Reference gene primer amplification yielded estimated nucleated cell counts. Clones were sequenced by immunoSEQ multiplex PCR, and TCRdb holds only the in-frame ones, with some missing. The V and J calls and clone size come from that table; D and trimming were worked out from the DNA. Seen here are roughly 340,000 clones, 88% observed once, and the top ten hold about 7%.

V usage is TRBV5-6 and J usage is TRBJ1-2; D possibly corresponds to TRBD1 (6 bases). The sequenced sample consisted of peripheral blood. The source of this sequence is a woman in her 70s with COVID-19, enrolled during active disease. The CDR3 DNA is TGTGCCAGCAGCCTTGTGGGGGCCCCCTATGGCTACACCTTC. It specifies CASSLVGAPYGYTF.